The 29 T cell receptor beta chains given below trace back to one sample, sequenced in a study of blood T cell repertoires in COVID-19. The repertoire was sequenced with immunoSEQ multiplex PCR; TCRdb's copy has only in-frame clones and lacks some. This sample has roughly 350,000 clones, with 92% found just once. The sequencing sample was made of PBMCs or T cells enriched from blood (not recorded which). Receptors were obtained from a woman in her twenties or thirties who had recovered from COVID-19.

The chain recombines TRBV18 with TRBJ2-4, with D perhaps matching TRBD2 (6 bases). Trimming removed 3 bases from V and 5 bases from J, with 8 bases in between. This CDR3 region has 13 residues. Per the germline V gene, CDR1 is KGHSH and CDR2 is LQKENI. CDR3 nucleotide sequence: TGTGCCAGCTCACCGACGGGGGAAAACATTCAGTACTTC. This gives the protein CASSPTGENIQYF.

The V call is TRBV9, the J call TRBJ2-5; 10 nucleotides line up with TRBD2. The CDR3 sequence is 15 residues long. In germline, CDR1 is SGDLS, CDR2 YYNGEE. The trim removed 4 bases at V and 5 bases at J, leaving 8 bases unmatched. In nucleotides, the CDR3 is TGTGCCAGCAGCCCAAGCGGGAGGGTGGGGGAGACCCAGTACTTC. Translation gives CASSPSGRVGETQYF. The full variable domain, in which reference TRBV9 and TRBJ2-5 provide the parts outside the CDR3, is DSGVTQTPKHLITATGQRVTLRCSPRSGDLSVYWYQQSLDQGLQFLIQYYNGEERAKGNILERFSAQQFPDLHSELNLSSLELGDSALYFCASSPSGRVGETQYFGPGTRLLVL.

This chain connects TRBV19 to TRBJ1-5; D gene unclear. This CDR3 has 13 amino acids. Trimming cost V 1 base and J 6 bases, with 7 bases left between them. Germline values: CDR1 LNHDA, CDR2 SQIVND (reference sequence). DNA of the CDR3: TGTGCCAGTAGTATAGCACAGACTCAGCCCCAGCATTTT. As protein: CASSIAQTQPQHF.

This chain links TRBV7-2 with TRBJ2-7; 13 nucleotides line up with TRBD2. The CDR3 sequence is 17 residues long. Germline assignment: CDR1 SGHTA and CDR2 FQGNSA. V lost 4 bases to trimming and J lost 4 bases; unmatched junction nucleotides: 10. CDR3 residues: CASSSRLAGGVRYEQYF. The CDR3 DNA reads TGTGCCAGCAGCTCTAGACTAGCGGGAGGAGTAAGGTACGAGCAGTACTTC.

This rearrangement joins TRBV19 to TRBJ1-1, with D hard to call. V lost 1 base to trimming and J lost 1 base, with 10 bases between them. There are 15 residues in the CDR3. The germline V gene has CDR1 LNHDA and CDR2 SQIVND (reference sequence). The CDR3: CASSIGGGRNTEAFF. The CDR3 DNA is TGTGCCAGTAGTATAGGAGGCGGCAGGAACACTGAAGCTTTCTTT.

CDR3 protein: CAIGRVEGYEQYF. As DNA, the CDR3 is TGCGCCATCGGGAGGGTAGAAGGCTACGAGCAGTACTTC. The gene calls are TRBV10-2 and TRBJ2-7; TRBD2 matches at 8 bases. The ends lost 10 bases at V and 3 bases at J; junction bases unmatched: 8. This CDR3 comprises 13 residues. The germline gives CDR1 WSHSY, CDR2 SAAADI.

The chain employs TRBV7-2 and TRBJ1-6; D gene ambiguous. CDR3 length equals 17 residues. Germline lookup yields CDR1 SGHTA and CDR2 FQGNSA. Trimming removed 1 base at V and 8 bases at J, with 18 bases between. The CDR3 region has the DNA TGTGCCAGCAGCTTAGTCTTTCGTGGAGGTCAGGATTCACCCCTCCACTTT. Protein product: CASSLVFRGGQDSPLHF.

J is TRBJ2-7 and V is TRBV19; D perhaps matches TRBD1 (5 bases). This CDR3 has 13 amino acids. Germline CDR1 and CDR2: LNHDA and SQIVND (reference sequence). V lost 4 bases, J lost 1 base, and 8 bases lay in between. CDR3 in DNA: TGTGCCAGTAGTAGGGGCAGTTCCTACGAGCAGTACTTC. Its translation: CASSRGSSYEQYF.

This clone was found a few times. This CDR3 reads CARNTGVASNQPQHF. CDR3 coding DNA: TGTGCCAGGAACACAGGGGTAGCTAGCAATCAGCCCCAGCATTTT. The rearrangement links TRBV19 to TRBJ1-5; 7 bases agree with TRBD1. The CDR3 consists of 15 residues. With 9 bases clipped from V and 0 bases from J, the junction kept 8 bases outside the gene matches. Germline V gene data show CDR1 as LNHDA and CDR2 as SQIVND (reference sequence).

This chain links TRBV6-5 with TRBJ2-3; no clear D gene. Germline CDR1 reads MNHEY; CDR2 reads SVGAGI. V was cut by 7 bases and J by 2 bases, with 4 bases left in between. The CDR3 spans 11 residues. The CDR3 DNA reads as TGTGCCAGCACTAACACAGATACGCAGTATTTT. It yields the protein CASTNTDTQYF.

This chain joins TRBV11-3 and TRBJ2-7, with TRBD2 identical over 9 bases. The germline CDR1 and CDR2 sequences are SGHNT and YENEEA. J lost 3 bases, V lost 2 bases, and 2 bases had no gene match. This CDR3 has 14 amino acids. The CDR3 is CASSLSGRHYEQYF. CDR3 DNA: TGTGCCAGCAGCTTAAGCGGGAGGCACTACGAGCAGTACTTC.

The CDR3 DNA is TGTGCCAGTAGTATTCGTCTTGGAGCTAATGAAAAACTGTTTTTT. Translation: CASSIRLGANEKLFF. This chain links TRBV19 with TRBJ1-4, with D unresolved. The germline V gene encodes CDR1 LNHDA and CDR2 SQIVND (reference sequence). Trimming left V 3 bases short and J 3 bases short, with 11 bases between. This CDR3 is 15 amino acids long. The whole variable domain, remainder taken from reference TRBV19 and TRBJ1-4, is DGGITQSPKYLFRKEGQNVTLSCEQNLNHDAMYWYRQDPGQGLRLIYYSQIVNDFQKGDIAEGYSVSREKKESFPLTVTSAQKNPTAFYLCASSIRLGANEKLFFGSGTQLSVL.

The rearrangement joins TRBV5-6 to TRBJ1-5; D not certain. The V end lost 0 bases, the J end lost 0 bases, and 7 bases lay between the germline ends. The germline V gene has CDR1 SGHDT and CDR2 YYEEEE. The CDR3 runs 15 residues. The CDR3 nucleotides read TGTGCCAGCAGCTTGGGAGGGCTTAGCAATCAGCCCCAGCATTTT. Amino acids: CASSLGGLSNQPQHF.

V gene TRBV24-1 combines with J gene TRBJ1-6; no reliable D call. Germline loops: CDR1 KGHDR, CDR2 SFDVKD. V lost 6 bases, J lost 5 bases, and 13 bases lay in between. This CDR3 contains 15 residues. As DNA, the CDR3 is TGTGCCACCAGTAATGGCCAGGCCGATAATTCACCCCTCCACTTT. Protein sequence: CATSNGQADNSPLHF.

V gene TRBV29-1 combines with J gene TRBJ1-1; 8 nucleotides match TRBD1. Per germline, CDR1 SQVTM and CDR2 ANQGSEA. The CDR3 length is 13 residues. The ends lost 3 bases at V and 5 bases at J; junction bases unmatched: 5. The CDR3 coding sequence is TGCAGCGTTGATGTTGGACAGGGAACTGAAGCTTTCTTT. This sequence encodes CSVDVGQGTEAFF. The complete variable domain, with remaining parts taken from reference TRBV29-1 and TRBJ1-1, reads SAVISQKPSRDICQRGTSLTIQCQVDSQVTMMFWYRQQPGQSLTLIATANQGSEATYESGFVIDKFPISRPNLTFSTLTVSNMSPEDSSIYLCSVDVGQGTEAFFGQGTRLTVV.

The chain has TRBV5-4 and TRBJ2-5, with a tentative D call TRBD2 (8 bases). Germline V gene data show CDR1 as SGHNT and CDR2 as YYREEE (reference sequence). The V and J ends lost 4 bases and 2 bases respectively, with 15 bases between them. The CDR3 length is 15 residues. The CDR3 spells CASSRAGGQQETQYF. The CDR3 DNA follows: TGTGCCAGCAGCCGCGCGGGGGGACAGCAAGAGACCCAGTACTTC.

The sample holds a few counts of this clone. J is TRBJ1-3 and V is TRBV15; D uncertain. The CDR3 is made up of 16 amino acids. The germline gives CDR1 LNHNV, CDR2 YYDKDF (reference sequence). Trimming took 6 bases from V and 4 from J, leaving 19 bases between them. DNA of the CDR3: TGTGCCACCAGGAGTCTCATGTCAGCGGGGGGAAACACCATATATTTT. It translates to CATRSLMSAGGNTIYF.

This chain connects TRBV13 to TRBJ2-7; 7 positions agree with TRBD2. The CDR3 contains 16 residues. Losses at the gene ends were 5 bases for V and 0 bases for J; bases not matched to a gene: 10. The germline V gene encodes CDR1 PRHDT and CDR2 FYEKMQ (reference sequence). CDR3 nucleotide sequence: TGTGCCAGCAGCCCGACCCTAGCGGTGGACTCCTACGAGCAGTACTTC. Translating it yields CASSPTLAVDSYEQYF.

The chain recombines TRBV28 with TRBJ1-2, with TRBD1 identical over 8 bases. Germline V gene lookup returns CDR1 MDHEN and CDR2 SYDVKM. The V segment lost 7 bases and the J segment 5 bases; nucleotides outside the gene matches: 3. The CDR3 extends over 12 amino acids. The CDR3 reads CASKGQEYGYTF. CDR3 coding DNA: TGTGCCAGCAAGGGACAGGAGTATGGCTACACCTTC.

The genes are TRBV6-2 or TRBV6-3 and TRBJ1-5; no clear D. Germline CDR1 is MNHEY and CDR2 is SVGEGT. V gave up 6 bases and J gave up 0 bases, with 12 bases separating them. The CDR3 has 15 amino acids. The CDR3 nucleotides are TGTGCCAGCAGCCAAACCGGGTATAGCAATCAGCCCCAGCATTTT. Translated, it gives CASSQTGYSNQPQHF.

The genes are TRBV28 and TRBJ1-2; D possibly corresponds to TRBD1 (5 bases). The germline V gene has CDR1 MDHEN and CDR2 SYDVKM. This CDR3 comprises 16 residues. Trimming cost V 2 bases and J 4 bases, with 17 bases left between them. The CDR3 region has the DNA TGTGCCAGCAGTTTAGTCTCGGCGGGGCAAAGCTATGGCTACACCTTC. This translates into CASSLVSAGQSYGYTF.

This clone was detected only a few times. This sequence joins TRBV19 and TRBJ1-1; no clear D gene. The CDR3 runs 17 residues. Looked up from germline, CDR1 is LNHDA and CDR2 is SQIVND (reference sequence). Trimming took off 7 bases at V and 3 bases at J, with 24 bases between the two ends. CDR3 amino acids: CASTQAPQVSLDTEAFF. Written as DNA, the CDR3 is TGTGCCAGTACCCAGGCACCCCAAGTTTCCTTGGACACTGAAGCTTTCTTT.

The chain links TRBV11-1 to TRBJ2-1; TRBD1 agrees at 9 bases. The J segment lost 6 bases and the V segment lost 4 bases, leaving 4 bases of the junction unmatched. The germline V gene has CDR1 SGHAT and CDR2 FQDESV (reference sequence). This CDR3 comprises 14 residues. The CDR3 bases are TGTGCCAGCAGCTCACAGGGGGCTGGCAATGAGCAGTTCTTC. Protein: CASSSQGAGNEQFF.

This clone was seen only once. This chain joins TRBV5-1 and TRBJ2-1; D perhaps matches TRBD2 (5 bases). The CDR3 runs 13 residues. The germline V and J ends were trimmed by 0 bases and 7 bases, with 8 bases remaining between them. Germline V lookup: CDR1 SGHRS, CDR2 YFSETQ. DNA of the CDR3: TGCGCCAGCAGCTTGGCCTGGGAGAATGAGCAGTTCTTC. It codes for CASSLAWENEQFF.

This clone came up a few times. V is TRBV20-1 and J is TRBJ2-7; the D gene is possibly TRBD1 (6 bases). The germline CDR1 and CDR2 sequences are DFQATT and SNEGSKA (reference sequence). V lost 6 bases and J 7 bases, leaving 13 bases between the germline ends. CDR3 length: 11 amino acids. The CDR3 region is CSATGTLEQYF. The CDR3 bases are TGCAGTGCCACAGGGACCTTGGAGCAGTACTTC.

This chain joins TRBV6-1 and TRBJ1-2, with a possible D match to TRBD1 (5 bases). The CDR3 totals 14 residues. Germline V gene data show CDR1 as MNHNS and CDR2 as SASEGT. V was pared by 2 bases and J by 6 bases, with 13 bases between. The CDR3 reads CASSERWGLNGYTF. The CDR3, as DNA: TGTGCCAGCAGTGAACGGTGGGGCTTGAATGGCTACACCTTC.

V gene TRBV6-5 combines with J gene TRBJ1-6, with D unresolved. The germline V and J ends were trimmed by 2 bases and 7 bases, with 3 bases remaining between them. CDR1 and CDR2 (germline): MNHEY, SVGAGI. This CDR3 has 12 amino acids. The DNA for the CDR3 is TGTGCCAGCAGTTACCGGAATTCACCCCTCCACTTT. The encoded protein is CASSYRNSPLHF.

The V call is TRBV19, the J call TRBJ2-7, with D perhaps matching TRBD1 (5 bases). The CDR3 runs to 17 residues. From germline, CDR1 is LNHDA and CDR2 SQIVND (reference sequence). V was pared by 6 bases and J by 5 bases, with 26 bases between. For the CDR3, the DNA is TGTGCCAGTAGCCCCTGGAAGGTATCCGACAGCAGCCACGAGCAGTACTTC. It encodes CASSPWKVSDSSHEQYF.

The V gene is TRBV28, the J gene TRBJ1-2; TRBD1 matches at 7 bases. CDR1 is MDHEN and CDR2 is SYDVKM in the germline V gene. The CDR3 is made up of 13 amino acids. Unmatched junction bases numbered 6, after V lost 3 bases and J lost 8 bases. The CDR3 DNA follows: TGTGCCAGCAGTTTCGAGGGGGCGCGGGGCTACACCTTC. Its protein product is CASSFEGARGYTF.